These 20 T cell receptor beta chains were all obtained from the same sample, sequenced in a study of CD8+CD57+ T cells in acquired aplastic anemia. By flow cytometry, patients selected for sequencing had shown an expansion of CD8+CD57+ cells. Profiles of TCR beta VDJ and CDR3 were generated from a genomic DNA template. TCRdb re-called the reads with MiXCR, one entry per CDR3 protein. The table lists roughly 93,000 distinct CDR3 sequences, roughly two thirds of them singletons, with over 55% in the top ten. The sequencing sample was made of sorted CD4+, CD8+, or CD8+CD57+ T cells (not recorded which) from PBMCs. The receptors come from a human donor with aplastic anemia.

The V call is TRBV7-6, the J call TRBJ1-6; the D is unclear. This CDR3 is built from 15 residues. The V gene lost 5 bases and the J gene lost 8 bases, with 16 bases spanning the gap. From germline, CDR1 is SGHVS and CDR2 FNYEAQ. This CDR3 is CASSEGQERDSPLHF. Written as DNA, the CDR3 is TGTGCCAGCAGCGAAGGGCAAGAAAGGGATTCACCCCTCCACTTT. Full variable domain (missing parts from reference TRBV7-6 and TRBJ1-6): GAGVSQSPRYKVTKRGQDVALRCDPISGHVSLYWYRQALGQGPEFLTYFNYEAQQDKSGLPNDRFSAERPEGSISTLTIQRTEQRDSAMYRCASSEGQERDSPLHFGNGTRLTVT.

The chain links TRBV10-2 to TRBJ2-7; D call uncertain. Germline V lookup: CDR1 WSHSY, CDR2 SAAADI. V lost 8 bases, J lost 3 bases, and 8 bases lay in between. The CDR3 covers 11 residues. DNA of the CDR3: TGCGCCAGCGGCGCAGACTACGAGCAGTACTTC. It yields the protein CASGADYEQYF.

V and J are TRBV10-2 and TRBJ2-3; D gene uncertain. CDR3 length: 13 amino acids. V dropped 7 bases and J dropped 3 bases, with 11 bases sitting between them. Looked up from germline, CDR1 is WSHSY and CDR2 is SAAADI. The CDR3 sequence is CASNPTVTDTQYF. Written as DNA, the CDR3 is TGCGCCAGCAATCCTACAGTGACAGATACGCAGTATTTT.

In this sample, this clonotype turned up a few times. The chain uses TRBV2 and TRBJ2-1; D is unclear. Germline V gene sequence: CDR1 SNHLY, CDR2 FYNNEI. This CDR3 has 14 residues. Trimming removed 4 bases from V and 13 bases from J, with 20 bases in between. CDR3 residues: CASSASHEVPHQFF. The CDR3 bases are TGTGCCAGCAGTGCCAGCCACGAGGTCCCCCATCAGTTCTTC.

V usage is TRBV7-2 and J usage is TRBJ1-1, with TRBD1 identical over 8 bases. From germline, CDR1 is SGHTA and CDR2 FQGNSA. The trim removed 4 bases at V and 6 bases at J, leaving 4 bases unmatched. The CDR3 totals 13 residues. The CDR3 region is CASSSDRGAEAFF. The CDR3, as DNA: TGTGCCAGCAGCTCTGACAGGGGCGCTGAAGCTTTCTTT. Full variable domain (outside the CDR3, taken from reference TRBV7-2 and TRBJ1-1): GAGVSQSPSNKVTEKGKDVELRCDPISGHTALYWYRQSLGQGLEFLIYFQGNSAPDKSGLPSDRFSAERTGGSVSTLTIQRTQQEDSAVYLCASSSDRGAEAFFGQGTRLTVV.

The chain has TRBV2 and TRBJ1-4, with TRBD1 matching 8 bases. CDR1 SNHLY and CDR2 FYNNEI come from the germline V gene. The CDR3 runs to 14 residues. V lost 6 bases and J lost 7; bases outside the gene matches: 7. The CDR3 DNA reads as TGTGCCAGCAGGACAGGGGAGCTTAGTGAAAAACTGTTTTTT. This gives the protein CASRTGELSEKLFF.

The CDR3: CASSSGVADTQYF. The CDR3 nucleotides read TGCGCCAGCAGCTCCGGGGTTGCGGATACGCAGTATTTT. V and J are TRBV5-1 and TRBJ2-3; perhaps TRBD2 as D (5 bases). The V and J ends lost 3 bases and 6 bases respectively, with 11 bases between them. Germline CDR1 and CDR2: SGHRS and YFSETQ. CDR3 length: 13 amino acids.

The V call is TRBV2, the J call TRBJ2-6; TRBD1 aligns across 7 bases. The J segment lost 0 bases and the V segment lost 8 bases, leaving 7 bases of the junction unmatched. Germline V gives CDR1 SNHLY, CDR2 FYNNEI. The CDR3 totals 16 residues. CDR3 sequence (DNA): TGTGCCAGCGTCGGGACAGCCCTCTCTGGGGCCAACGTCCTGACTTTC. Encoded protein: CASVGTALSGANVLTF.

The chain is built from TRBV7-9 and TRBJ2-6; 7 bases map to TRBD1. The CDR3 sequence is 15 residues long. V lost 4 bases to trimming and J lost 2 bases; unmatched junction nucleotides: 2. Per germline, CDR1 SEHNR and CDR2 FQNEAQ (reference sequence). The CDR3: CASSYRGAGANVLTF. CDR3 bases: TGTGCCAGCAGCTACAGGGGAGCTGGGGCCAACGTCCTGACTTTC. Looking up the rest from reference TRBV7-9 and TRBJ2-6 gives the full variable domain: DTGVSQNPRHKITKRGQNVTFRCDPISEHNRLYWYRQTLGQGPEFLTYFQNEAQLEKSRLLSDRFSAERPKGSFSTLEIQRTEQGDSAMYLCASSYRGAGANVLTFGAGSRLTVL.

This rearrangement joins TRBV7-8 to TRBJ2-3; D is unclear. The V end lost 2 bases, the J end lost 1 base, and 4 bases lay between the germline ends. In germline, CDR1 is SGHVS, CDR2 FQNEAQ. The CDR3 extends over 13 amino acids. The CDR3, as DNA: TGTGCCAGCAGCTTAAGACGCACAGATACGCAGTATTTT. It is translated as CASSLRRTDTQYF. Full variable domain (outside the CDR3, taken from reference TRBV7-8 and TRBJ2-3): GAGVSQSPRYKVAKRGQDVALRCDPISGHVSLFWYQQALGQGPEFLTYFQNEAQLDKSGLPSDRFFAERPEGSVSTLKIQRTQQEDSAVYLCASSLRRTDTQYFGPGTRLTVL.

This rearrangement joins TRBV4-1 to TRBJ2-7, with 9 bases aligning to TRBD1. From germline, CDR1 is MGHRA and CDR2 YSYEKL. The CDR3 runs to 17 residues. The V gene end was trimmed by 0 bases and the J gene end by 0 bases; junction bases not matched to a gene: 6. The CDR3 DNA sequence: TGCGCCAGCAGCCAAGATAGGCGGACAGGGGTCTCCTACGAGCAGTACTTC. Amino acids: CASSQDRRTGVSYEQYF.

The CDR3 protein is CASSQDTHEQYF. In DNA form, the CDR3 reads TGTGCCAGCAGCCAGGACACCCACGAGCAGTACTTC. V usage is TRBV7-9 and J usage is TRBJ2-7, with D maybe TRBD1 (5 bases). V was pared by 5 bases and J by 5 bases, with 10 bases between. In germline, CDR1 is SEHNR, CDR2 FQNEAQ (reference sequence). CDR3 length: 12 amino acids.

This clonotype was counted a few times. This rearrangement joins TRBV5-1 to TRBJ1-2, with 7 bases matching TRBD1. CDR1 and CDR2 (germline): SGHRS, YFSETQ. Germline trimming cut 2 bases from V and 4 bases from J; bases unmatched to any gene: 8. This CDR3 contains 15 residues. The DNA for the CDR3 is TGCGCCAGCAGCTTAGGCAGGGGGTCCATCTATGGCTACACCTTC. This codes for CASSLGRGSIYGYTF.

The chain uses TRBV19 and TRBJ2-3; no reliable D call. The CDR3 is 14 amino acids. CDR1 LNHDA and CDR2 SQIVND come from the germline V gene (reference sequence). Trimming stripped 3 bases from V and 0 bases from J, with 7 bases between. The CDR3 nucleotides are TGTGCCAGTAGTATGGATTTAAGCACAGATACGCAGTATTTT. Residues: CASSMDLSTDTQYF. The variable domain in full, completed from reference TRBV19 and TRBJ2-3, reads DGGITQSPKYLFRKEGQNVTLSCEQNLNHDAMYWYRQDPGQGLRLIYYSQIVNDFQKGDIAEGYSVSREKKESFPLTVTSAQKNPTAFYLCASSMDLSTDTQYFGPGTRLTVL.

This chain connects TRBV20-1 to TRBJ2-3; TRBD2 matches 13 bases. Unmatched junction bases numbered 6, after V lost 8 bases and J lost 4 bases. The CDR3 extends over 14 amino acids. The V gene's germline CDR1 is DFQATT and CDR2 SNEGSKA (reference sequence). The CDR3 region has the DNA TGCAGTCCGTCGACTAGCGGGAGGCCAGATACGCAGTATTTT. Encoded protein: CSPSTSGRPDTQYF.

V is TRBV7-3 and J is TRBJ1-1; 7 bases map to TRBD1. V was pared by 4 bases and J by 10 bases, with 6 bases of the junction left unmatched. The CDR3 spans 12 residues. The V gene's germline CDR1 is SGHTA and CDR2 FQGTGA. The DNA of the CDR3 is TGTGCCAGCAGCTCTCCCGGGACAGCAGCTTTCTTT. It encodes CASSSPGTAAFF.

This chain links TRBV12-3 or TRBV12-4 with TRBJ2-7, with TRBD1 as a possible D gene (6 bases). With 2 bases removed from V and 2 bases from J, the gap between germline ends came to 22 bases. This CDR3 has 18 amino acids. The CDR3 nucleotides are TGTGCCAGCAGTTTACTACGGACACCAACAGGGCCACCCTACGAGCAGTACTTC. Its translation: CASSLLRTPTGPPYEQYF.

This clonotype was counted a few times. This chain uses TRBV19 with TRBJ1-1; D is perhaps TRBD1 (6 bases). The V gene lost 1 base and the J gene lost 6 bases, with 9 bases spanning the gap. The CDR3 is made up of 13 amino acids. CDR1 is LNHDA and CDR2 is SQIVND in the germline V gene (reference sequence). The CDR3 loop is CASSIAGGAEAFF. The CDR3, as DNA: TGTGCCAGTAGTATAGCGGGGGGCGCTGAAGCTTTCTTT.

The chain has TRBV11-2 and TRBJ2-7, with TRBD1 matching 7 bases. Germline V lookup: CDR1 SGHAT, CDR2 FQNNGV. Unmatched junction bases numbered 11, after V lost 3 bases and J lost 0 bases. This CDR3 is built from 17 residues. CDR3 loop: CASSFEGSGGSSYEQYF. DNA for the CDR3: TGTGCCAGCAGCTTTGAGGGCTCAGGGGGAAGCTCCTACGAGCAGTACTTC.

V is TRBV19 and J is TRBJ2-3; 9 positions match TRBD2. With 6 bases clipped from V and 12 bases from J, the junction kept 7 bases outside the gene matches. There are 12 residues in the CDR3. Germline V gene sequence: CDR1 LNHDA, CDR2 SQIVND (reference sequence). CDR3 amino acids: CASRTSGYAQYF. The CDR3 nucleotides are TGTGCCAGTAGGACTAGCGGATACGCACAGTATTTT.